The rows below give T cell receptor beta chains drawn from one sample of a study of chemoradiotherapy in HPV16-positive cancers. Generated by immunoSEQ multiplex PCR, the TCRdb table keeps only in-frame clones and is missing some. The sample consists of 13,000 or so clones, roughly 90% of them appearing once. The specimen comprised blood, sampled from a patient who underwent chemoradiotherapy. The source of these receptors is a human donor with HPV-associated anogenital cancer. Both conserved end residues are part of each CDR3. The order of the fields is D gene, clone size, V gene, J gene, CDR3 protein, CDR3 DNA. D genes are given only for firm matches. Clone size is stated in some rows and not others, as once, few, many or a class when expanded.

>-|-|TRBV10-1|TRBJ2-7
CASSGQVFGEQYF
TGCGCCAGCAGTGGACAGGTGTTTGGCGAGCAGTACTTC
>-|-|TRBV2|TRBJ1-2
CASSEGTVRYGYTF
TGTGCCAGCAGTGAAGGGACGGTCCGCTATGGCTACACCTTC
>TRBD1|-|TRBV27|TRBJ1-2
CASSFSPRQGPYRYTF
TGTGCCAGCAGTTTCTCCCCCCGACAGGGCCCCTATCGCTACACCTTC
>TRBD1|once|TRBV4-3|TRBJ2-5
CASSPWTGSETQYF
TGCGCCAGCAGCCCGTGGACAGGGTCAGAGACCCAGTACTTC
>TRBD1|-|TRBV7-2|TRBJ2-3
CASSTNRGYTDTQYF
TGTGCCAGCAGTACAAACAGGGGATACACAGATACGCAGTATTTT
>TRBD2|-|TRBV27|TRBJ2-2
CASTIGTSANTGELFF
TGTGCCAGCACCATCGGGACTAGCGCGAACACCGGGGAGCTGTTTTTT
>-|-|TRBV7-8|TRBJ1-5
CASSLDSYRSNQPQHF
TGTGCCAGCAGCTTAGATTCATATCGTAGCAATCAGCCCCAGCATTTT
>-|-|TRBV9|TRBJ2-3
CASSIKDATDTQYF
TGTGCCAGCAGCATCAAGGACGCCACAGATACGCAGTATTTT
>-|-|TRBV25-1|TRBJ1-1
CASSEAGRNTEAFF
TGTGCCAGCAGTGAAGCAGGGCGGAACACTGAAGCTTTCTTT
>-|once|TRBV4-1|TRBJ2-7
CASRGSTYEQYF
TGCGCCAGCAGAGGCAGTACCTACGAGCAGTACTTC
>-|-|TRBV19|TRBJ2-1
CASSIQTSTKQFF
TGTGCCAGTAGTATCCAGACTAGTACTAAGCAGTTCTTC
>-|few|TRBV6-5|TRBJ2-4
CASSQTQSAKNIQYF
TGTGCCAGCAGCCAAACCCAGTCAGCCAAAAACATTCAGTACTTC
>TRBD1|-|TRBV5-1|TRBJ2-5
CASSFGQGRETQYF
TGCGCCAGCAGCTTCGGACAGGGCCGAGAGACCCAGTACTTC
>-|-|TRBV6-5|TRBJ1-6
CASSGGSIFNSPLHF
TGTGCCAGCAGTGGAGGGTCGATCTTTAATTCACCCCTCCACTTT
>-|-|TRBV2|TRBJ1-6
CASSPGIGSSPLHF
TGTGCCAGCAGTCCGGGGATAGGTAGTTCACCCCTCCACTTT
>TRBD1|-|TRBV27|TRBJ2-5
CASSSQQGQKTQYF
TGTGCCAGCAGTTCACAACAGGGGCAGAAGACCCAGTACTTC
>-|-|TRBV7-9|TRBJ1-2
CASSLQGQENYGYTF
TGTGCCAGCAGCTTGCAAGGGCAGGAGAACTATGGCTACACCTTC
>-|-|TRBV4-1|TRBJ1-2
CASSQGLVVGGYTF
TGCGCCAGCAGCCAAGGGTTGGTGGTGGGTGGCTACACCTTC
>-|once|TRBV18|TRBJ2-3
CASSPFTDTQYF
TGTGCCAGCTCACCATTCACAGATACGCAGTATTTT
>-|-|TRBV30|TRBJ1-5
CAWTPPGARYPNQPQHF
TGTGCCTGGACACCCCCCGGGGCTAGATACCCCAATCAGCCCCAGCATTTT
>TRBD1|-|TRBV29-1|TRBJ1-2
CSVVGQVGPAF
TGCAGCGTTGTCGGACAGGTGGGGCCCGCCTTC
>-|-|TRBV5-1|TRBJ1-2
CASSPEGGFNYGYTF
TGCGCCAGCAGCCCCGAGGGTGGGTTCAATTATGGCTACACCTTC
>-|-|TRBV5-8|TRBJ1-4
CASSLGTTGNEKLFF
TGTGCCAGCAGCTTGGGAACTACAGGGAATGAAAAACTGTTTTTT
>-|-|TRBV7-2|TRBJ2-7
CASSLGEGRVPYF
TGTGCCAGCAGCTTAGGCGAAGGACGGGTTCCGTACTTC
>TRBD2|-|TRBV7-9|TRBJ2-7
CASSLGTSGFYEQYF
TGTGCCAGCAGCCTTGGGACTAGCGGCTTTTACGAGCAGTACTTC
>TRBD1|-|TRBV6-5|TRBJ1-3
CASSDRVLSGNTIYF
TGTGCCAGTTCGGACAGGGTCCTCTCTGGAAACACCATATATTTT
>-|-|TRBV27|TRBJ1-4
CASSLVGTSEKLFF
TGTGCCAGCAGTTTGGTGGGGACGAGCGAAAAACTGTTTTTT
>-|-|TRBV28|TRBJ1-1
CASSLMDTLMNTEAFF
TGTGCCAGCAGTTTAATGGACACCTTAATGAACACTGAAGCTTTCTTT
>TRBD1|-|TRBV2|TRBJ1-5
CASRPGQALNQPQHF
TGTGCCAGCAGGCCGGGACAGGCGCTCAATCAGCCCCAGCATTTT
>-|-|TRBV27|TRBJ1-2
CASSLSGRYYGYTF
TGTGCCAGCAGTTTATCGGGACGGTACTATGGCTACACCTTC
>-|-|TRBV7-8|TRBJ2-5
CASSNRQGETQYF
TGTGCCAGCAGCAACCGTCAGGGGGAGACCCAGTACTTC
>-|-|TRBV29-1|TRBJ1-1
CSVGGRTEAFF
TGCAGCGTTGGGGGGCGGACTGAAGCTTTCTTT
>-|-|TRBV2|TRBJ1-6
CASSTRGQNSPLHF
TGTGCCAGCAGTACCAGGGGTCAGAATTCACCCCTCCACTTT
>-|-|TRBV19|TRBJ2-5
CASSILTGGGRGETQYF
TGTGCCAGTAGTATCTTGACGGGGGGCGGGAGAGGAGAGACCCAGTACTTC
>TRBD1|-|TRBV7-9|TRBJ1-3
CASSSNRGAGNTIYF
TGTGCCAGCAGCTCTAACAGGGGAGCTGGAAACACCATATATTTT
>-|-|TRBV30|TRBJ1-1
CAWAPGVGTEAFF
TGTGCCTGGGCCCCAGGGGTGGGCACTGAAGCTTTCTTT
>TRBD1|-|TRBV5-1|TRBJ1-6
CASSLVTGGGSPLHF
TGCGCCAGCAGCTTGGTTACAGGGGGAGGCTCACCCCTCCACTTT
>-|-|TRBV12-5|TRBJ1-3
CASAPDSAYSGNTIYF
TGTGCTAGTGCCCCCGACAGCGCCTACTCTGGAAACACCATATATTTT
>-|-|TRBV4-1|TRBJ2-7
CASSSWPTSFYEQYF
TGCGCCAGCAGCTCGTGGCCCACTAGCTTCTACGAGCAGTACTTC
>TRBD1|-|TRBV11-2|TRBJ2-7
CASSASGTGDSYEQYF
TGTGCCAGCAGCGCCTCCGGCACAGGGGACTCCTACGAGCAGTACTTC